These T cell receptor beta chains were read from a single sample in a study of blood T cell repertoires in COVID-19. Libraries were prepared by immunoSEQ multiplex PCR; TCRdb keeps only in-frame clonotypes and omits some of them. The data contain around 160,000 clones, around 87% of them singletons. What was sequenced was peripheral blood. Receptors originate from a man at least 80 years old with acute or convalescent COVID-19. Each CDR3 is given with its conserved first and last residue. The D gene is left open where the match is weak. Size tells how often a clone was seen (once, few, many) or the class of an expanded clone, and some rows leave it out.

j_call | clone_size | v_call | d_call | cdr3_nt | cdr3_aa
TRBJ2-7 | . | TRBV5-1 | . | TGCGCCAGCAGCTCAGGGGCCCCCTCCTACGAGCAGTACTTC | CASSSGAPSYEQYF
TRBJ1-1 | . | TRBV30 | . | TGTGCCTGGAGTGTAGGGGCTGAAGCTTTCTTT | CAWSVGAEAFF
TRBJ2-5 | . | TRBV29-1 | . | TGCAGCGTTATCAGGGGGGCTGAGACCCAGTACTTC | CSVIRGAETQYF
TRBJ1-3 | . | TRBV9 | . | TGTGCCAGCAGCGTAGCTACTAGGGCAGGGGTCGGAAACACCATATATTTT | CASSVATRAGVGNTIYF
TRBJ2-3 | . | TRBV5-1 | . | TGCGCCAGCAGCTTCAACGTTGTGGCGGTTGGCACAGATACGCAGTATTTT | CASSFNVVAVGTDTQYF
TRBJ1-1 | . | TRBV5-4 | TRBD1 | TGTGCCAGCAGCTCGACCGGACAGGGCCGGGCTTTCTTT | CASSSTGQGRAFF
TRBJ1-6 | . | TRBV5-1 | . | TGCGCCAGCAGCGAAGCAGGGAATAATTCACCCCTCCACTTT | CASSEAGNNSPLHF
TRBJ2-7 | . | TRBV2 | . | TGTGCCAGCAACACCGGACAATCTTACGAGCAGTACTTC | CASNTGQSYEQYF
TRBJ2-3 | . | TRBV7-9 | TRBD2 | TGTGCCAGCAGTGACCGGGGGGGCCCAGATACGCAGTATTTT | CASSDRGGPDTQYF
TRBJ2-2 | . | TRBV3-1/TRBV3-2 | . | TGTGCCAGCAGAGTAGCGTTCGGGGACACCGGGGAGCTGTTTTTT | CASRVAFGDTGELFF
TRBJ1-4 | once | TRBV28 | TRBD1 | TGTGCCAGCAGTAACCCGGGACAGGGGGAGTTGGGTGAAAAACTGTTTTTT | CASSNPGQGELGEKLFF
TRBJ2-5 | . | TRBV24-1 | . | TGTGCCACCAGTGACCCAACTTCTCAAGAGACCCAGTACTTC | CATSDPTSQETQYF
TRBJ2-7 | . | TRBV11-2 | . | TGTGCCAGCAGCCGGCGGCGGGAATCCTACGAGCAGTACTTC | CASSRRRESYEQYF
TRBJ1-4 | . | TRBV19 | . | TGTGCCAGTACCACCCGTATATGGCAGGGATTCGAAAAACTGTTTTTT | CASTTRIWQGFEKLFF
TRBJ2-2 | . | TRBV6-1 | . | TGTGCCAGCAGTGAAGGGAGGCCGGGGACCGGGGAGCTGTTTTTT | CASSEGRPGTGELFF
TRBJ1-1 | . | TRBV3-1/TRBV3-2 | . | TGTGCCAGCAGCCAATCAGGGGAAGCTTTCTTT | CASSQSGEAFF
TRBJ2-7 | . | TRBV5-5 | . | TGTGCCAGCAGCTGGGGGGTGGCCTACGAGCAGTACTTC | CASSWGVAYEQYF
TRBJ1-1 | few | TRBV7-2 | TRBD1 | TGTGCCAGCAGCCCACGACAGGGGCTCGCTAGCCAAGCTTTCTTT | CASSPRQGLASQAFF
TRBJ2-7 | . | TRBV19 | . | TGTGCCAGTAGTTCCCGGTCGGTTTCCTACGAGCAGTACTTC | CASSSRSVSYEQYF
TRBJ1-3 | once | TRBV19 | . | TGTGCCAGTAGTATAGGAACGGGGGTAACGACTGGAAACACCATATATTTT | CASSIGTGVTTGNTIYF
TRBJ1-6 | . | TRBV6-1 | TRBD1 | TGTGCCAGCAGTGAAGTACAGGGGGCTTCACCCCTCCACTTT | CASSEVQGASPLHF
TRBJ2-1 | . | TRBV4-1 | TRBD2 | TGCGCCAGCAGCCAAGAGTTGGCTAGCGGGAGTTTCAATGAGCAGTTCTTC | CASSQELASGSFNEQFF
TRBJ1-2 | . | TRBV4-2 | . | TGTGCCAGCAGCCTCAGCAATAGCGACGTCTATGGCTACACCTTC | CASSLSNSDVYGYTF